These 7 T cell receptor beta chains were all obtained from the same sample, sequenced in a study of cytomegalovirus exposure and HLA in healthy donors. Primers: 60 Vbeta forward and 13 Jbeta reverse. TCRdb's table, derived via immunoSEQ multiplex PCR, lists solely in-frame clones and lacks some. Among under 300,000 clones listed, 70% to 90% were seen once. Sequenced: PBMCs. These receptors were collected from a woman in her sixties in good health and CMV-seropositive.

This rearrangement joins TRBV6-5 to TRBJ1-2; D remains ambiguous. Germline CDR1 is MNHEY and CDR2 is SVGAGI. Trimming took off 8 bases at V and 8 bases at J, with 15 bases between the two ends. The CDR3 totals 12 residues. In DNA, the CDR3 is TGTGCCAGCGCCCTACGGCGACAAGGCTACACCTTC. Its translation is CASALRRQGYTF.

The genes are TRBV5-7 and TRBJ2-1, with 11 bases that match TRBD2. TRBV5-7 is given ORF status, its function remaining uncertain. The CDR3 has 18 amino acids. Losses at the gene ends were 0 bases for V and 8 bases for J; bases not matched to a gene: 13. Here the CDR3 reads CASSLGLLTSGSLDEQFF. The CDR3 DNA follows: TGTGCCAGCAGCTTGGGGCTGCTAACTAGCGGGAGTTTGGATGAGCAGTTCTTC.

Here the CDR3 reads CASSIGPQGTNQPQHF. CDR3 in DNA: TGTGCCAGTAGTATAGGCCCACAGGGGACCAATCAGCCCCAGCATTTT. The J gene is TRBJ1-5, the V gene TRBV19, with 7 positions matching TRBD1. Germline CDR1 reads LNHDA; CDR2 reads SQIVND (reference sequence). This CDR3 is built from 16 residues. J gave up 3 bases and V 1 base, and 6 bases lay outside the gene matches.

The chain employs TRBV5-1 and TRBJ1-1; D is unclear. The CDR3 consists of 14 residues. V lost 3 bases and J lost 1, with 10 bases in between. Germline CDR1 reads SGHRS; CDR2 reads YFSETQ. The CDR3 region is CASSSYSRNTEAFF. Here the CDR3 DNA reads TGCGCCAGCAGCTCGTACAGTAGGAACACTGAAGCTTTCTTT.

This chain connects TRBV6-5 to TRBJ1-1; TRBD1 might be the D (6 bases). Germline CDR1 reads MNHEY; CDR2 reads SVGAGI. Trimming stripped 4 bases from V and 5 bases from J, with 14 bases between. The length of the CDR3 is 14 residues. The CDR3 DNA reads as TGTGCCAGCAGTTCCCGTCACAGGGTTACTGAAGCTTTCTTT. Its translation: CASSSRHRVTEAFF.

Points on this clone: Its ends do not fully match the called genes, so a read error is possible. The V gene is TRBV5-1, the J gene TRBJ2-3, with TRBD2 identical over 12 bases. Germline CDR1 reads SGHRS; CDR2 reads YFSETQ. The CDR3 is made up of 15 amino acids. The CDR3 is CAGSLRLAGEGTQYF. For the CDR3, the DNA is TGCGCCGGCAGCTTGAGACTAGCGGGAGAAGGTACGCAGTATTTT.

This rearrangement joins TRBV14 to TRBJ2-6; D is unresolved. The CDR3 is 14 amino acids. V lost 5 bases and J 5 bases, leaving 10 bases between the germline ends. Germline lookup yields CDR1 SGHDN and CDR2 FVKESK. Here the CDR3 DNA reads TGTGCCAGCAGCTCAGTCGTGCGGGCCAACGTCCTGACTTTC. It codes for CASSSVVRANVLTF.